Given below is one TCR beta chain in context. The data originate from a study of T cell changes during pregnancy in multiple sclerosis. Sequenced by immunoSEQ multiplex PCR; TCRdb stores in-frame clones only, minus some. There are tens of thousands of clones in the sample; 90% to 95% occur only once, and around 1.6% lies in the top ten. The germline CDR1 and CDR2 sequences are SGHNT and YYREEE (reference sequence). This CDR3 is 14 amino acids long. V was trimmed by 0 bases and J by 0 bases, leaving 7 bases between them. The material sequenced was peripheral blood, taken in the first trimester of pregnancy. V gene TRBV5-4 combines with J gene TRBJ2-7; no clear D. The sequence came from a female donor in good health, enrolled as a control in a pregnancy study. The CDR3 region is CASSLAVSSYEQYF. In DNA form, the CDR3 reads TGTGCCAGCAGCTTGGCGGTGAGCTCCTACGAGCAGTACTTC.